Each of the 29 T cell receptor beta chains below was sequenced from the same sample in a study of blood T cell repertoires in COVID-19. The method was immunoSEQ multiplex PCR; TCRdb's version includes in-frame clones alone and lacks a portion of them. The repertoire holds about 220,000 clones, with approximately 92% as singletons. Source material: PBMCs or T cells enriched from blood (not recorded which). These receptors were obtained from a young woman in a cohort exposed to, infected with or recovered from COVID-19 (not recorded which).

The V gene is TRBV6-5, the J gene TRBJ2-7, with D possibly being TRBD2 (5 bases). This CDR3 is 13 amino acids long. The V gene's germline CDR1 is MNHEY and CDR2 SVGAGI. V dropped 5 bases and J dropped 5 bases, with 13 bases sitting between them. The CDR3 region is CASSLSPGNEQYF. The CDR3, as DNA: TGTGCCAGCAGTCTTAGCCCCGGGAACGAGCAGTACTTC.

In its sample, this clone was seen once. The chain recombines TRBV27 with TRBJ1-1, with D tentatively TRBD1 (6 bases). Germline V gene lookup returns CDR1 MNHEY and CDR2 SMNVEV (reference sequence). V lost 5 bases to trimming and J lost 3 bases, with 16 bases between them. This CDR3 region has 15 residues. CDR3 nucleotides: TGTGCCAGCAGTCCCACGATGGGGGCTCACACTGAAGCTTTCTTT. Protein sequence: CASSPTMGAHTEAFF.

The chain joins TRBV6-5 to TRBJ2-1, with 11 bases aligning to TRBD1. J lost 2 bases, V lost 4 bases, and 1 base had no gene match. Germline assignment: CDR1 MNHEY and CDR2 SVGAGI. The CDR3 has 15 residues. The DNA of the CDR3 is TGTGCCAGCAGTTGGACAGGGGGCGCCTACAATGAGCAGTTCTTC. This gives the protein CASSWTGGAYNEQFF.

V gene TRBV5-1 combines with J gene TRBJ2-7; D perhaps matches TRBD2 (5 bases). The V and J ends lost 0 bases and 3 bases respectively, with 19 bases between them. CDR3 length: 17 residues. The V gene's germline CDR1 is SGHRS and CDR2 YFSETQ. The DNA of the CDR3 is TGCGCCAGCAGCTTGGCCGGTAGCGCTGGGTCCGTCTACGAGCAGTACTTC. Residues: CASSLAGSAGSVYEQYF.

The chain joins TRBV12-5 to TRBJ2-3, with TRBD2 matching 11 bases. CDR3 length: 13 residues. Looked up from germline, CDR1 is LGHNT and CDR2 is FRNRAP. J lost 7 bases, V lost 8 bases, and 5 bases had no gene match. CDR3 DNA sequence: TGTGCTAGTCGGGGGACTAGCGGCCATACGCAGTATTTT. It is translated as CASRGTSGHTQYF. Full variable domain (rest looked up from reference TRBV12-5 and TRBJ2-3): DARVTQTPRHKVTEMGQEVTMRCQPILGHNTVFWYRQTMMQGLELLAYFRNRAPLDDSGMPKDRFSAEMPDATLATLKIQPSEPRDSAVYFCASRGTSGHTQYFGPGTRLTVL.

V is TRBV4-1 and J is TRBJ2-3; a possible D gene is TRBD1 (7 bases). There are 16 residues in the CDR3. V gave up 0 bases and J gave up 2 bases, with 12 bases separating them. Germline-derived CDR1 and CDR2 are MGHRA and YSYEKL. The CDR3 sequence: CASSQETRGVTDTQYF. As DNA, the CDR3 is TGCGCCAGCAGCCAAGAAACCAGGGGGGTCACAGATACGCAGTATTTT.

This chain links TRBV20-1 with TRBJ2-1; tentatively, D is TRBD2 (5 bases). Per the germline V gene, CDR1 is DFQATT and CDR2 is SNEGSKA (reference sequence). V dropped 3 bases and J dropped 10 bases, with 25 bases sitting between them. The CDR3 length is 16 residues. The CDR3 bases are TGCAGTGCTAGTTTGAGCGGCGTATTTTTACAACGAGAGCAGTTCTTC. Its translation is CSASLSGVFLQREQFF.

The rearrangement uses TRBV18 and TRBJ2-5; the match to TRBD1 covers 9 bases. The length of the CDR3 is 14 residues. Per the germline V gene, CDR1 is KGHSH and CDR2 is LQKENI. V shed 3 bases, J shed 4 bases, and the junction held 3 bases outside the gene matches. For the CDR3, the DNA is TGTGCCAGCTCACCGGGGACAGGGATAGAGACCCAGTACTTC. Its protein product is CASSPGTGIETQYF.

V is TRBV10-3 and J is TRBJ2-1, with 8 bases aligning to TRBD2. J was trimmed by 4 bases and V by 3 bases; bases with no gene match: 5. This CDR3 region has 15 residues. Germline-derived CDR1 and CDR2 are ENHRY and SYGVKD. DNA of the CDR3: TGTGCCATCAGTGACCCTAGCGGGTTATACAATGAGCAGTTCTTC. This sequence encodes CAISDPSGLYNEQFF.

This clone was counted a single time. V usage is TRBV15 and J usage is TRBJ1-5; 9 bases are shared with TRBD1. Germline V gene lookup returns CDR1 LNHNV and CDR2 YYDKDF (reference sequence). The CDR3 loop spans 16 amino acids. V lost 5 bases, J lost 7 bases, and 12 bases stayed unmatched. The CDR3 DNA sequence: TGTGCCACCAGCTCTCGGACAGGGGTTTATAGGCAGCCCCAGCATTTT. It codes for CATSSRTGVYRQPQHF.

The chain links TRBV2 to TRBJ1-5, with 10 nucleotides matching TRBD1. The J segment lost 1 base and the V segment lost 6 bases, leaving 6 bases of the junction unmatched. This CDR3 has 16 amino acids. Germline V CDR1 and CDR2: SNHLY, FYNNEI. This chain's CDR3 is CASRETGGGSNQPQHF. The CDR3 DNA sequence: TGTGCCAGCAGGGAGACAGGGGGCGGAAGCAATCAGCCCCAGCATTTT.

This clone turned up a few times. CDR3 residues: CASSEEQGAGYGYTF. DNA of the CDR3: TGTGCCAGCAGTGAAGAACAGGGGGCCGGCTATGGCTACACCTTC. The chain uses TRBV2 and TRBJ1-2; 9 nucleotides line up with TRBD1. This CDR3 region has 15 residues. CDR1 is SNHLY and CDR2 is FYNNEI in the germline V gene. V lost 1 base to trimming and J lost 4 bases; unmatched junction nucleotides: 4.

The CDR3 nucleotides read TGTGCCATCAGAGAGATTACCGGGGAAACCCGATATGGCTACACCTTC. It encodes CAIREITGETRYGYTF. J is TRBJ1-2 and V is TRBV10-3, with D uncertain. CDR1 is ENHRY, CDR2 SYGVKD, per germline. The CDR3 is made up of 16 amino acids. V was cut by 6 bases and J by 5 bases, with 22 bases left in between.

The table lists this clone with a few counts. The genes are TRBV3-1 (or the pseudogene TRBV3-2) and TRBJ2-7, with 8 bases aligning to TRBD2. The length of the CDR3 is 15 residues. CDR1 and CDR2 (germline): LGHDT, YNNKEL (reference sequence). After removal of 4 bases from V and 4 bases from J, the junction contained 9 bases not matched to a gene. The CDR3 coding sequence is TGTGCCAGCAGCCGTACCCCGGGGGGGCAATACGAGCAGTACTTC. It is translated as CASSRTPGGQYEQYF.

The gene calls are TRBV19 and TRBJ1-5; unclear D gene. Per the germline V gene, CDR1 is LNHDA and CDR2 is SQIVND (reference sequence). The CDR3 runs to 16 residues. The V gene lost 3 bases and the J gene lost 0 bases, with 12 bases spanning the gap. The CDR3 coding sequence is TGTGCCAGTAGTATTCGAGCCGGGAATAGCAATCAGCCCCAGCATTTT. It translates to CASSIRAGNSNQPQHF.

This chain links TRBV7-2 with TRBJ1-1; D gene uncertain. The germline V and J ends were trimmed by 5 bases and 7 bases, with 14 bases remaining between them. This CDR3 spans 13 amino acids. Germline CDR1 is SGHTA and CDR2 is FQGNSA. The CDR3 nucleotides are TGTGCCAGCAGCAAGGATGGAGACGGTGAAGCTTTCTTT. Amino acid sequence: CASSKDGDGEAFF.

The CDR3 region is CASSPRQVISTDTQYF. In DNA, the CDR3 is TGTGCCAGCAGCCCCCGACAGGTGATTAGCACAGATACGCAGTATTTT. The V and J genes are TRBV11-2 and TRBJ2-3; D might be TRBD1 (6 bases). The CDR3 covers 16 residues. In germline, CDR1 is SGHAT, CDR2 FQNNGV. V lost 5 bases and J lost 0, with 15 bases in between.

This chain's CDR3 is CASSGSGANTGELFF. The DNA of the CDR3 is TGCGCCAGCAGCGGTAGCGGTGCGAACACCGGGGAGCTGTTTTTT. The chain joins TRBV5-1 to TRBJ2-2, with a possible D match to TRBD2 (6 bases). The V and J ends lost 4 bases and 0 bases respectively, with 10 bases between them. Germline lookup yields CDR1 SGHRS and CDR2 YFSETQ. The CDR3 spans 15 residues.

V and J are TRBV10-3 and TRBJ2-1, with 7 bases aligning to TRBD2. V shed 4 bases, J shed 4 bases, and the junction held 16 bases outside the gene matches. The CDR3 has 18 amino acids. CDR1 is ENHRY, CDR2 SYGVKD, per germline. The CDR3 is CAISAGGGRPERYNEQFF. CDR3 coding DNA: TGTGCCATCAGTGCGGGCGGCGGGAGACCCGAGAGATACAATGAGCAGTTCTTC.

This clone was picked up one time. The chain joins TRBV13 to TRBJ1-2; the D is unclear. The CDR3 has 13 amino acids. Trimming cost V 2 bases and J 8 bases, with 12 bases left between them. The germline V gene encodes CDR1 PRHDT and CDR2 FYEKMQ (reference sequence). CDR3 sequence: CASSLRGIAGYTF. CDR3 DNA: TGTGCCAGCAGCTTACGCGGCATAGCCGGCTACACCTTC.

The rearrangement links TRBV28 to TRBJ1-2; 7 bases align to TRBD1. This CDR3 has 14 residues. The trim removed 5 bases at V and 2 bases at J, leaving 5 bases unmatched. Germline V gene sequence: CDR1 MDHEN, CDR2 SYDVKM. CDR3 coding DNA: TGTGCCAGCAGTGACAGGGAGTCCAACTATGGCTACACCTTC. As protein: CASSDRESNYGYTF.

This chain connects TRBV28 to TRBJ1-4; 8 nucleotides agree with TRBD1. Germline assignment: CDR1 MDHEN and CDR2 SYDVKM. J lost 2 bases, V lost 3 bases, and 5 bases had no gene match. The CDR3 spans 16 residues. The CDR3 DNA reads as TGTGCCAGCAGTTTCAGGGGGCGCGGGACTAATGAAAAACTGTTTTTT. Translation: CASSFRGRGTNEKLFF.

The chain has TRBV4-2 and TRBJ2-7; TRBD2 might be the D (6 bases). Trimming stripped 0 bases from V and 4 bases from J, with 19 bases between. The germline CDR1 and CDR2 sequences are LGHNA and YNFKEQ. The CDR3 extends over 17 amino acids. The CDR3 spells CASSQDEPSVSSYEQYF. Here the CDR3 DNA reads TGTGCCAGCAGCCAAGATGAGCCTAGCGTATCAAGTTACGAGCAGTACTTC.

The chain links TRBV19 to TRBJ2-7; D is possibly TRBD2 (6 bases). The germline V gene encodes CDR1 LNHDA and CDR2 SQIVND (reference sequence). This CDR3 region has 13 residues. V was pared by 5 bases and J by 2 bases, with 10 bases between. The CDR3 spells CASSLGGPYEQYF. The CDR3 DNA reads TGTGCCAGTAGTCTCGGGGGTCCCTACGAGCAGTACTTC.

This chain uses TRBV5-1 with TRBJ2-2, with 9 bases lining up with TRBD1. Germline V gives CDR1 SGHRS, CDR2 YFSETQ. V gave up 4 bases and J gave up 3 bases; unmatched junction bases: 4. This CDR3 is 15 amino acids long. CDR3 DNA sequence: TGCGCCAGCAGCGGGGACAGGGAATACACCGGGGAGCTGTTTTTT. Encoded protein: CASSGDREYTGELFF.

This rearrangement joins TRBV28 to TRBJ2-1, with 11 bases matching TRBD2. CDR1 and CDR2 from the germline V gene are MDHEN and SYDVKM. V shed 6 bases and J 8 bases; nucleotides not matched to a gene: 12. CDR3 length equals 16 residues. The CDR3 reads CASSPTLAGGIDEQFF. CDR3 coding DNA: TGTGCCAGCAGCCCCACTTTAGCGGGGGGGATCGATGAGCAGTTCTTC.

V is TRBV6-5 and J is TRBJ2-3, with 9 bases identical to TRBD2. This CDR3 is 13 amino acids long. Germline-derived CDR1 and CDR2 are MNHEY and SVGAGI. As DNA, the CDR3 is TGTTCCACCCGGACTAGCGGCACAGATACGCAGTATTTT. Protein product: CSTRTSGTDTQYF.

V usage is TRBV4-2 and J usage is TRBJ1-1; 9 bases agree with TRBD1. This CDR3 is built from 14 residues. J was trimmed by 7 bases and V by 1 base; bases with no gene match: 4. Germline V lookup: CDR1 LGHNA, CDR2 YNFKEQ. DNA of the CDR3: TGTGCCAGCAGCCAAGGTTCGGGACAGGGTGAAGCTTTCTTT. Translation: CASSQGSGQGEAFF.

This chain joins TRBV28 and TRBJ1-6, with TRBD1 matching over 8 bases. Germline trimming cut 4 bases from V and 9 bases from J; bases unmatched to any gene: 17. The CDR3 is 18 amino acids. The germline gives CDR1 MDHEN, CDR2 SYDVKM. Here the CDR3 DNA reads TGTGCCAGCAGTTGGTCCTTCGGCCTGGGACAGGCTCTTTCACCCCTCCACTTT. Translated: CASSWSFGLGQALSPLHF.